The 9 T cell receptor beta chains below were found in one sample sequenced in a study of lymphopenia after photon versus proton radiotherapy. Method: immunoSEQ multiplex PCR; TCRdb's copy keeps in-frame clones and lacks some. The sample lists about 30,000 clones, around 94% occurring once. The specimen was peripheral blood, collected from a patient treated with photon-based radiotherapy. These TCRs come from a woman aged 45-60 years with cholangiocarcinoma.

This chain uses TRBV9 with TRBJ2-5; D could derive from TRBD1 or TRBD2 (5 bases each). The ends were cut back, 0 bases at V and 0 bases at J, with 9 bases in the middle. This CDR3 spans 15 amino acids. Per the germline V gene, CDR1 is SGDLS and CDR2 is YYNGEE. Written as DNA, the CDR3 is TGTGCCAGCAGCGTAGGGGGGTGGTACCAAGAGACCCAGTACTTC. This translates into CASSVGGWYQETQYF.

The J gene is TRBJ1-4, the V gene TRBV6-1; D is undetermined. Germline CDR1 reads MNHNS; CDR2 reads SASEGT. V was cut by 0 bases and J by 2 bases, with 7 bases left in between. This CDR3 spans 15 amino acids. The DNA of the CDR3 is TGTGCCAGCAGTGAAGCTACTGCTACTAATGAAAAACTGTTTTTT. Its protein is CASSEATATNEKLFF.

The V and J genes are TRBV9 and TRBJ1-3; no clear D. Germline-derived CDR1 and CDR2 are SGDLS and YYNGEE. V was cut by 3 bases and J by 3 bases, with 10 bases left in between. This CDR3 comprises 14 residues. DNA for the CDR3: TGTGCCAGCAGCGGAGGGTGGGGTGGAAACACCATATATTTT. Translation gives CASSGGWGGNTIYF.

The gene calls are TRBV12-5 and TRBJ2-1, with D unclear. V gave up 2 bases and J gave up 9 bases, with 5 bases separating them. CDR1 is LGHNT, CDR2 FRNRAP, per germline. CDR3 length equals 11 residues. CDR3 sequence (DNA): TGTGCTAGTGGTTTGTTTAGTGAGCAGTTCTTC. Translated, it gives CASGLFSEQFF.

CDR3 sequence reads: CASSPGVGRNQPQHF. Here the CDR3 DNA reads TGTGCCAGCAGCCCTGGTGTGGGTCGCAATCAGCCCCAGCATTTT. The chain has TRBV9 and TRBJ1-5; D is uncertain. Germline lookup yields CDR1 SGDLS and CDR2 YYNGEE. Trimming left V 4 bases short and J 2 bases short, with 13 bases between. This CDR3 contains 15 residues.

This chain joins TRBV6-1 and TRBJ1-2; possible D gene TRBD1, 5 bases. CDR3 length: 15 amino acids. Germline CDR1 MNHNS, CDR2 SASEGT. Between the trimmed V and J ends, which lost 1 base and 4 bases, there was a span of 13 bases. The CDR3 is CASSEEVRVGYGYTF. The CDR3, as DNA: TGTGCCAGCAGTGAAGAAGTCAGGGTAGGCTATGGCTACACCTTC.

The chain uses TRBV6-5 and TRBJ1-2; tentatively, D is TRBD1 (5 bases). Trimming removed 6 bases at V and 8 bases at J, with 22 bases between. The CDR3 contains 15 residues. The V gene's germline CDR1 is MNHEY and CDR2 SVGAGI. The CDR3 loop reads CASRPPSGTGVGYTF. The CDR3 DNA follows: TGTGCCAGCAGGCCCCCCTCCGGGACCGGAGTCGGCTACACCTTC.

This chain connects TRBV7-8 to TRBJ2-3; the D is unclear. The length of the CDR3 is 13 residues. The V gene lost 6 bases and the J gene lost 1 base, with 8 bases spanning the gap. CDR1 SGHVS and CDR2 FQNEAQ come from the germline V gene. The CDR3 DNA reads as TGTGCCAGCAGGCTGCATGGCACAGATACGCAGTATTTT. Its translation is CASRLHGTDTQYF.

This chain links TRBV4-3 with TRBJ2-5; 8 nucleotides align to TRBD2. Germline CDR1 and CDR2: LGHNA and YSLEER. This CDR3 has 17 amino acids. J lost 8 bases, V lost 4 bases, and 18 bases had no gene match. In DNA form, the CDR3 reads TGCGCCAGCAGCCCAAGAATATCCAGCGGGGGTTTGGATACCCAGTACTTC. This encodes CASSPRISSGGLDTQYF.